This T cell receptor beta chain is from a study of STAT5B mutations in CD4+ large granular lymphocyte leukemia. This clone was seen once. Germline CDR1 is SSHAT and CDR2 is FNYEAQ (reference sequence). V gave up 1 base and J gave up 0 bases, with 7 bases separating them. CDR3 length equals 14 residues. TCRdb keeps only in-frame clones here, not all; method: immunoSEQ multiplex PCR. The sample includes around 28,000 clones, around 78% seen only once; the top ten take 0.9% to 1.2%. The sequenced sample was CD4+ T cells from blood buffy coats. The chain is built from TRBV7-7 and TRBJ2-7; D not certain. This clonotype originated in a human donor in good health. The CDR3 protein is CASSLGTSSYEQYF. The CDR3 DNA follows: TGTGCCAGCAGCTTAGGCACCTCCTCCTACGAGCAGTACTTC.